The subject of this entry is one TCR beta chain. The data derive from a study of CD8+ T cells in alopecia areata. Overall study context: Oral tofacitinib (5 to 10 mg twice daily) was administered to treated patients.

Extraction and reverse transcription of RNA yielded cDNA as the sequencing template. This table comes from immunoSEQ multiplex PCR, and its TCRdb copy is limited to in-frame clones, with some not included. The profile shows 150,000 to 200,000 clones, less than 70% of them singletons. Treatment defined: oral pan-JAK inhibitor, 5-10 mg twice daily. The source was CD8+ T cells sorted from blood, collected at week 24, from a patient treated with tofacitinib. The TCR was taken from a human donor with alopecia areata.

CDR3 protein: CASSSGTGVVTGELFF. The CDR3 coding sequence is TGTGCCAGCAGTTCCGGGACAGGGGTTGTTACCGGGGAGCTGTTTTTT. This chain joins TRBV5-4 and TRBJ2-2; 10 nucleotides line up with TRBD1. From germline, CDR1 is SGHNT and CDR2 YYREEE (reference sequence). Trimming took 5 bases from V and 5 from J; bases not matched to a gene: 9. The CDR3 totals 16 residues.